This T cell receptor (beta chain) was documented in a study of blood T cell repertoires in COVID-19. Study-wide background: The origin of the acute and convalescent COVID-19 samples was the United States, Italy and Spain. The cDNA or gDNA used as material had been derived from T cells, B-cell-depleted T cells, or PBMCs.

Seattle participants joined during active infection and were tracked over time. This CDR3 contains 14 residues. Deletions cut 2 bases from V and 9 bases from J, with 11 bases between. Germline V gene lookup returns CDR1 SEHNR and CDR2 FQNEAQ (reference sequence). In the original analysis: Estimates of nucleated cell counts were drawn from the amplification of reference gene primers. Repertoires were generated with immunoSEQ multiplex PCR, while TCRdb's copy carries only in-frame clones and drops some. V, J and clone size reflect that table, while D and trimming were determined from the DNA. The repertoire holds about 160,000 clones, with about 87% as singletons.

The chain has TRBV7-9 and TRBJ1-6; D gene uncertain. The sequenced sample consisted of peripheral blood. This clonotype was sampled from a man aged 55-75 years with COVID-19, enrolled during active disease. As DNA, the CDR3 is TGTGCCAGCAGCTTAAGGACCGAGGGTTCACCCCTCCACTTT. Protein sequence: CASSLRTEGSPLHF.